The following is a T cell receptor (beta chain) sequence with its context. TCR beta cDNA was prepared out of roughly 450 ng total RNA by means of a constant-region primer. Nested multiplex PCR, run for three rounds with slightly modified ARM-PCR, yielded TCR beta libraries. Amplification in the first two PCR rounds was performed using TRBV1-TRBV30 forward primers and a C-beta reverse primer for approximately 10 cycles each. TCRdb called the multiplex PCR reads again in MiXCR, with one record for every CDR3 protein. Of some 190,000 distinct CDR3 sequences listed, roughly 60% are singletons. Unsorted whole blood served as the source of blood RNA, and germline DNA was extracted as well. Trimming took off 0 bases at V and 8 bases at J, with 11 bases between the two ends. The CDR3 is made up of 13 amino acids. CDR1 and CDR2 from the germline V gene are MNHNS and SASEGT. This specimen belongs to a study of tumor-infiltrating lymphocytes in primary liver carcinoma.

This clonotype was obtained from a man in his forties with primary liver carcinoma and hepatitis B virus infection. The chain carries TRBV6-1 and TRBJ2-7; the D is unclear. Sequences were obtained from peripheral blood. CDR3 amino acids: CASSEATLSQQYF. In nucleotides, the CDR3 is TGTGCCAGCAGTGAAGCGACCCTTTCCCAGCAGTACTTC.